This T cell receptor beta chain was identified during a study of early T cells in non-severe SARS-CoV-2 infection. This clonotype was detected ten times or more. This CDR3 is 14 amino acids long. V was pared by 6 bases and J by 8 bases, with 8 bases of the junction left unmatched. Looked up from germline, CDR1 is SGHAT and CDR2 is FQNNGV. TCRdb called the 5' RACE reads again in MiXCR, with one record for every CDR3 protein. The sample lists over 50,000 distinct CDR3 sequences, roughly 12% seen once, with approximately 2.8% in the top ten. Material: whole blood. This receptor was obtained from an adult who was a healthcare worker with PCR-confirmed SARS-CoV-2 infection or an uninfected control (not recorded which). This chain joins TRBV11-2 and TRBJ2-1; TRBD1 matches 9 bases. The CDR3 region is CASSLPGQGYEQFF. CDR3 bases: TGTGCCAGCAGTCTGCCGGGACAGGGTTATGAGCAGTTCTTC.